These 6 T cell receptor beta chains were all obtained from the same sample, sequenced in a study of CXCR3-negative and CXCR3-positive naive CD8 T cells. 5' RACE that incorporated UMI labels was used to prepare the TRB cDNA libraries. TCRdb reprocessed the 5' RACE reads, keeping one entry per CDR3 protein, no DNA. The sample table includes under 50,000 distinct CDR3 sequences. The sample consisted of naive CXCR3- CD8+ T cells from blood. Subset defined: CD45RO-CCR7+CD27+CD95- naive CD8+ T cells lacking CXCR3 (TNR3-). The receptors originated from a human donor in good health. Some clones in this sample may be carry-over from other donors' samples.

The CDR3 loop is CASSPSETQYF. The chain recombines TRBV12-3 or TRBV12-4 with TRBJ2-5. This CDR3 has 11 residues.

The chain has TRBV7-9 and TRBJ2-1; no DNA is available, so the TRBD2 call from TCRdb remains unchecked. The germline CDR1 and CDR2 sequences are SEHNR and FQNEAQ (reference sequence). The CDR3 sequence is 14 residues long. CDR3 sequence reads: CASSFGTTSNEQFF.

The rearrangement uses TRBV11-2 and TRBJ2-2; TCRdb indicates TRBD2, and absent DNA this call remains unverified. The CDR3 totals 17 residues. The germline gives CDR1 SGHAT, CDR2 FQNNGV. The CDR3 sequence: CASSASGTALYTGELFF.

V gene TRBV20-1 combines with J gene TRBJ2-1; no DNA is available, so the TRBD1 call from TCRdb remains unchecked. Germline V gene sequence: CDR1 DFQATT, CDR2 SNEGSKA (reference sequence). The CDR3 extends over 11 amino acids. The CDR3 sequence: CSARGGVGQFF.

The rearrangement links TRBV25-1 to TRBJ1-3. From germline, CDR1 is MGHDK and CDR2 SYGVNS. The length of the CDR3 is 13 residues. The CDR3 protein is CASGGLMGNTIYF.

CDR3 amino acids: CSVLAGTGELFF. This chain links TRBV29-1 with TRBJ2-2; TCRdb proposes TRBD2, but this gene call is untestable without DNA. The CDR3 extends over 12 amino acids. Per germline, CDR1 SQVTM and CDR2 ANQGSEA.